These T cell receptor beta chains were read from a single sample in a study of CD8+ T cells in alopecia areata. TCRdb's copy holds only in-frame clones and misses some; the assay was immunoSEQ multiplex PCR. The sample holds some 200,000 clones, 50% to 60% seen once. The specimen comprised CD4+ T cells sorted from blood, sampled at week 0. These receptor sequences come from a human donor with alopecia areata. CDR3s leave out the opening cysteine and the closing phenylalanine or tryptophan.

v_gene	CDR3aa
TRBV27	ASSTGGANTGELF
TRBV23-1	ATPGTDYEQY
TRBV30	AWNDRGPETQY
TRBV5-1	ASSLEDGYEQY
TRBV19	ASSRTANQPQH
TRBV29-1	SVGHRLGTEAF
TRBV18	ASSPSGGANGELF
TRBV6-5	ASSYGVGTQNYEQY
TRBV4-2	ASSQVGSGTASTDTQY
TRBV29-1	SVRKVNTEAF
TRBV7-9	ASSEQGRNSPLH
TRBV27	ASSLWQGADTQY
TRBV2	ASNPQGTFYNEQF
TRBV27	ASSGSSASPLH
TRBV4-1	ASSQETASGGANVLT
TRBV30	AWGDNEQF
TRBV7-2	ASSFTDGYT
TRBV29-1	SGGIGNTIY
TRBV30	AWSVLQSGNTIY
TRBV27	ASRGQGRGSPLH
TRBV4-1	ASSQTAGPNQPQH
TRBV30	AWTANYGYT
TRBV5-1	ASSLVGIEEQY
TRBV19	ASERGGGTTDTQY
TRBV7-9	ASSLIGVSEAF
TRBV29-1	SVAMETQY
TRBV5-5	ASSLVGTYEQY
TRBV7-2	ASSSRKRDTQY
TRBV29-1	SVGGITNEKLF
TRBV5-1	ASSFPKGQGDYGYT
TRBV29-1	SVDHRGIQETQY
TRBV6-5	ASSPDRASYEQY
TRBV6-5	ASSYRLAVSTDTQY
TRBV7-2	ASRKKTGTQETQY
TRBV29-1	SRSGLETGNEKLF
TRBV28	ASSFGSYEQY
TRBV25-1	ASTNSGGDYEQY
TRBV5-4	ASSLGLAGNTGELF
TRBV9	ASSLDRVGNSPLH
TRBV29-1	SARQGADYEQY
TRBV23-1	ASSQFGGYGYT
TRBV6-1	ASSEAGVGTQAF